Presented here are 4 T cell receptor beta chains from one specimen sequenced in a study of T cell repertoires in cytomegalovirus infection. TCRdb reanalysed the reads using MiXCR and keeps one entry per CDR3 protein. The sample includes just under 550,000 distinct CDR3 sequences, around 27% of them seen just once. What was sequenced was PBMCs. All receptors come from a human donor in good health (CMV status not recorded). Some clones in this sample may be carry-over from other donors' samples.

The chain has TRBV7-2 and TRBJ2-3; D gene ambiguous. Deletions cut 1 base from V and 6 bases from J, with 14 bases between. This CDR3 region has 15 residues. Germline CDR1 is SGHTA and CDR2 is FQGNSA. The DNA for the CDR3 is TGTGCCAGCAGCTTAGTAACGGCTGGAGTGGATACGCAGTATTTT. Translated: CASSLVTAGVDTQYF.

This clonotype was counted at least ten times. The rearrangement uses TRBV7-2 and TRBJ1-4; no definite D call. The CDR3 loop spans 14 amino acids. Germline assignment: CDR1 SGHTA and CDR2 FQGNSA. V shed 5 bases and J shed 4 bases, with 11 bases lying between them. The CDR3 spells CASSPWSLNEKLFF. CDR3 DNA: TGTGCCAGCAGCCCGTGGTCCCTTAATGAAAAACTGTTTTTT.

The chain carries TRBV10-3 and TRBJ2-7, with a tentative D call TRBD2 (5 bases). CDR3 size: 12 residues. V was clipped by 11 bases and J by 3 bases, with 14 bases between them. CDR1 ENHRY and CDR2 SYGVKD come from the germline V gene. The CDR3 region is CALGGLFYEQYF. The CDR3 coding sequence is TGTGCCCTAGGAGGACTGTTCTACGAGCAGTACTTC.

The table lists this clonotype with many counts. V gene TRBV7-2 combines with J gene TRBJ2-7; D perhaps matches TRBD2 (6 bases). Germline CDR1 SGHTA, CDR2 FQGNSA. This CDR3 region has 14 residues. The germline V and J ends were trimmed by 3 bases and 1 base, with 10 bases remaining between them. Written as DNA, the CDR3 is TGTGCCAGCAGCTTCGGGAGTGGGTCCTACGAGCAGTACTTC. Its translation: CASSFGSGSYEQYF.